The following is a T cell receptor beta chain sequence with its context. Which antigen it targets is not known. Base qualities are not at hand, and no much larger clone is one base apart. In the prospective study, participants were 18 to 89 years old, resided in 24 geographic areas of the United States, and were enrolled through a virtual design. To assign participants to cohorts, the prospective study relied on clinical history that participants themselves reported in a screening survey and a study questionnaire. Recovered participants in ImmuneRACE Cohort 3 were defined by two consecutive negative NP/OP PCR tests, clearance by a healthcare professional, or resolution of symptoms. Mobile phlebotomists in the prospective study collected whole blood, serum and a nasopharyngeal or oropharyngeal swab from every participant. Over a 2-month period, participants in the prospective study had the option of providing additional blood draws and questionnaires. Before DNA extraction, blood samples from the prospective study were shipped at room temperature or frozen.

The CDR3 starts with the cysteine, ends with the phenylalanine, and has 14 residues. Only CDR3 DNA is held: 42 bases, read in frame from base 1. The germline V gene (reference sequence) sets CDR1 to LGHDT and CDR2 to YNNKEL. Cut back by 0 bases and 7 bases, the V and J ends lie 13 bases apart. The entry originates in a study of blood T cell repertoires in COVID-19 (TCRdb year 2020). About the investigation overall: Collaborator samples came from the United States, Italy and Spain and covered acute and convalescent phases of COVID-19. The dataset comprised deeply sampled blood TCRbeta repertoires from subjects exposed to, actively infected with, or recovered from COVID-19. The samples were drawn from the first 160 participants of the ongoing ImmuneRACE study and from under 1,500 subjects provided by 6 global collaborators. The material from the prospective study consisted of cDNA or gDNA derived from T cells, B-cell-depleted T cells, or PBMCs. The repertoires were released in a freely available public database meant as a resource for research on the immune response to SARS-CoV-2. Where HLA class I and class II types were available, the types were taken from metadata supplied by the sample provider, not from assay-based typing. Sample metadata almost always included a de-identified subject ID, COVID-19 status, age in years and sex. What the study reported, not specific to this receptor: Clinical and demographic metadata were provided uncurated, with the amount varying by source and participant.

TCRbeta CDR3 regions were amplified from genomic DNA using the immunoSEQ Assay, a bias-controlled multiplex PCR. Concerning the study's data processing: Nucleated cell counts per sample were estimated from amplification of reference gene primers within the assay. To quantify the absolute abundance of each unique TCRbeta CDR3 rearrangement, sequence reads were collapsed and filtered. For each sample, productive Simpson clonality was calculated as the square root of Simpson's diversity index across productive rearrangements. In its TCRdb copy, this immuneACCESS table keeps in-frame sequences only and misses some clones. Where compared with another copy, unresolved V genes explain less than half of these, and the others have no known cause. V, J and clone size are those of that table, while D and trimming were read from the DNA. The sample table holds approximately 300,000 clones, of which 80% to 90% were seen once. About 5.4% of the sample goes to the ten largest clones.

The sequence is built from TRBV3-1 (or the pseudogene TRBV3-2) and TRBJ2-7; tentative D gene TRBD2, with 6 bases matching. What was sequenced was PBMCs or T cells enriched from blood (not recorded which). The TCR was taken from a woman in her thirties who had recovered from COVID-19. The CDR3 corresponds to CASSQEPGRGEQYF. The DNA is TGTGCCAGCAGCCAAGAACCAGGGCGGGGAGAGCAGTACTTC.